Listed below are T cell receptor beta chains from one sample, sequenced in a study of early T cells in non-severe SARS-CoV-2 infection. TCRdb used MiXCR to reprocess the 5' RACE reads, holding one entry per CDR3 protein. The sample comprises roughly 80,000 distinct CDR3 sequences, about 11% of which are singletons, and about 12% rests with the top ten. This material consisted of whole blood, taken at baseline. The source is an adult who was a healthcare worker with PCR-confirmed SARS-CoV-2 infection or an uninfected control (not recorded which). The CDR3 runs from the conserved cysteine through the conserved F or W. A D gene is named only where the DNA matches it firmly. Size tells how often a clone was seen (once, few, many) or the class of an expanded clone, and some rows leave it out.

>many|TRBD2|TRBJ2-1|TRBV10-1
CASSDSGLAGSSYNEQFF
TGCGCCAGCAGTGATTCGGGACTAGCGGGGAGCTCCTACAATGAGCAGTTCTTC
>NA|NA|TRBJ2-6|TRBV7-3
CASSLIRGTYSGANVLTF
TGTGCCAGCAGCTTAATCCGAGGAACATACTCTGGGGCCAACGTCCTGACTTTC
>NA|NA|TRBJ2-1|TRBV12-3/TRBV12-4
CASRSTAASGNEQFF
TGTGCCAGCAGGTCCACTGCTGCCTCGGGTAATGAGCAGTTCTTC
>many|TRBD1|TRBJ1-5|TRBV11-2
CASSYHPGGGQPQHF
TGTGCCAGCAGCTATCATCCAGGGGGCGGACAGCCCCAGCATTTT
>NA|NA|TRBJ2-1|TRBV5-1
CASSRDGWGVEQFF
TGCGCCAGCAGCCGCGACGGATGGGGGGTTGAGCAGTTCTTC
>many|NA|TRBJ2-2|TRBV12-3/TRBV12-4
CASRALLGGTTGELFF
TGTGCCAGCAGGGCCCTCTTGGGGGGCACTACCGGGGAGCTGTTTTTT
>once|NA|TRBJ2-7|TRBV10-3
CAISPQGERISYEQYF
TGTGCCATCAGTCCTCAGGGTGAACGAATCTCCTACGAGCAGTACTTC
>NA|TRBD1|TRBJ1-2|TRBV12-3/TRBV12-4
CASRMDRFYGYTF
TGTGCCAGCAGGATGGACAGGTTCTATGGCTACACCTTC
>many|TRBD1|TRBJ1-1|TRBV12-3/TRBV12-4
CASSPTGADTEAFF
TGTGCCAGCAGTCCAACAGGGGCTGACACTGAAGCTTTCTTT
>few|TRBD1|TRBJ1-2|TRBV6-1
CASTRPGGGGYTF
TGTGCCAGCACCAGACCAGGGGGTGGAGGCTACACCTTC
>NA|NA|TRBJ2-5|TRBV21-1
CASSPEGQTIQETQYF
TGTGCCAGCAGCCCTGAGGGACAGACCATTCAAGAGACCCAGTACTTC
>many|NA|TRBJ1-1|TRBV9
CASSVGLSTEAFF
TGTGCCAGCAGCGTAGGGCTCTCCACTGAAGCTTTCTTT
>NA|NA|TRBJ2-2|TRBV7-6
CASSLSRDAGELFF
TGTGCCAGCAGCTTGTCCCGGGATGCCGGGGAGCTGTTTTTT
>few|TRBD2|TRBJ2-7|TRBV9
CASSPRTSGSNEQYF
TGTGCCAGCAGCCCACGGACTAGCGGAAGTAACGAGCAGTACTTC
>many|NA|TRBJ1-4|TRBV21-1
CASSKVSRTNEKLFF
TGTGCCAGCAGCAAGGTGTCGCGGACTAATGAAAAACTGTTTTTT
>NA|NA|TRBJ1-2|TRBV12-3/TRBV12-4
CASSFPGLRHGYTF
TGTGCCAGCAGCTTTCCGGGACTGAGACATGGCTACACCTTC
>few|TRBD1|TRBJ1-6|TRBV2
CASRLGTGGRAPLHF
TGTGCCAGCCGACTAGGGACAGGGGGTCGAGCACCCCTCCACTTT
>few|NA|TRBJ2-3|TRBV29-1
CSAEAVVRDTQYF
TGCAGCGCTGAGGCAGTCGTAAGAGATACGCAGTATTTT
>NA|NA|TRBJ2-5|TRBV7-8
CASSRARDYQETQYF
TGTGCCAGCTCCCGGGCCAGGGACTACCAAGAGACCCAGTACTTC
>NA|NA|TRBJ1-5|TRBV7-8
CASSFGDRTRQPQHF
TGTGCCAGCAGCTTCGGGGACCGGACCCGGCAGCCCCAGCATTTT
>few|TRBD1|TRBJ1-5|TRBV11-2
CASSPTGALEPQHF
TGTGCCAGCAGCCCGACAGGGGCCCTTGAGCCCCAGCATTTT
>few|NA|TRBJ2-7|TRBV18
CASSGRAGSYEQYF
TGTGCCAGCTCGGGTAGGGCAGGATCCTACGAGCAGTACTTC
>few|NA|TRBJ2-7|TRBV6-1
CASSEVDEQYF
TGTGCCAGCAGTGAAGTGGACGAGCAGTACTTC
>NA|NA|TRBJ2-7|TRBV6-6
CASSYSDYEQYF
TGTGCCAGCAGTTACTCCGACTACGAGCAGTACTTC
>NA|NA|TRBJ2-3|TRBV9
CASTRQQTSTDTQYF
TGTGCCAGCACCCGACAGCAAACTAGCACAGATACGCAGTATTTT
>many|NA|TRBJ2-1|TRBV11-3
CASSTRTPGRGSYNEQFF
TGTGCCAGCAGCACACGAACCCCAGGACGGGGATCCTACAATGAGCAGTTCTTC
>few|NA|TRBJ2-1|TRBV18
CASSPPGRGTEQFF
TGTGCCAGCTCACCACCGGGCCGGGGAACGGAGCAGTTCTTC
>NA|TRBD2|TRBJ2-7|TRBV18
CASSREGPSYEQYF
TGTGCCAGCTCACGGGAGGGCCCCAGTTACGAGCAGTACTTC
>NA|NA|TRBJ1-5|TRBV20-1
CSARGGFGNQPQHF
TGCAGTGCTAGGGGGGGGTTTGGCAATCAGCCCCAGCATTTT
>NA|NA|TRBJ1-6|TRBV7-2
CASSSTHGGSPLHF
TGTGCCAGCAGCTCAACCCACGGCGGTTCACCCCTCCACTTT
>NA|NA|TRBJ1-1|TRBV4-1
CASSTHGGFRNTEAFF
TGCGCCAGCAGCACCCACGGCGGGTTTCGGAACACTGAAGCTTTCTTT
>NA|NA|TRBJ2-1|TRBV5-1
CASSLGLRNEQFF
TGCGCCAGCAGCTTGGGCCTCAGGAATGAGCAGTTCTTC
>many|NA|TRBJ1-2|TRBV28
CASSVGRARSYGYTF
TGTGCCAGCAGTGTGGGGAGGGCCAGGTCGTATGGCTACACCTTC
>few|NA|TRBJ1-1|TRBV6-2/TRBV6-3
CASSYGQMNTEAFF
TGTGCCAGCAGTTACGGACAGATGAACACTGAAGCTTTCTTT
>few|NA|TRBJ1-3|TRBV10-3
CAISRTQAASGNTIYF
TGTGCCATCAGCCGAACCCAGGCCGCCTCTGGAAACACCATATATTTT